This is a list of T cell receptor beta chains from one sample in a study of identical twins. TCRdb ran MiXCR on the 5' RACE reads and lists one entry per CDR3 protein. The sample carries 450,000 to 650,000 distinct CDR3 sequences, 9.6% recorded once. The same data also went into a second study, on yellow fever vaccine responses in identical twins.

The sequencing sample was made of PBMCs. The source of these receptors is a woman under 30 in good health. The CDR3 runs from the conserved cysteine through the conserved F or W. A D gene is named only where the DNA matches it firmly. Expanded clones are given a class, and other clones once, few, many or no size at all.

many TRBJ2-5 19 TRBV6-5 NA CASSWMSGGAVFGGETQYF
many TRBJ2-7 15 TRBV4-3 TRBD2 CASSRGLAVVNEQYF
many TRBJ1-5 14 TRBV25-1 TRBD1 CASSETGFDQPQHF
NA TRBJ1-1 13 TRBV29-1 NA CSVETKEITEAFF
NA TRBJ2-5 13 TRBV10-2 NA CASLDLGAETQYF
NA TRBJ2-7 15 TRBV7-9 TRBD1 CASSSRTGESYEQYF
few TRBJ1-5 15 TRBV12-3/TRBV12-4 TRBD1 CASRVTGPGNQPQHF
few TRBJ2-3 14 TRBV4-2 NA CASSQDRFGDTQYF
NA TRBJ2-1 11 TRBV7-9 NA CASSQPNEQFF
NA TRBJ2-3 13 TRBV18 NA CASSPPTANTQYF
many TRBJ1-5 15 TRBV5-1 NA CASSLGGTVDQPQHF
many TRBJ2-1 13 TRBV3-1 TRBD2 CASSQGTRNEQFF
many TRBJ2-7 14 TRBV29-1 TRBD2 CSVRGTSGNYEQYF
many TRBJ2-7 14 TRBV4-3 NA CASSQYPSSYEQYF
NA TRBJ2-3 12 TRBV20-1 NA CSASDLLDTQYF
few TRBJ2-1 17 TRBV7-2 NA CASSSNAGGAYYNEQFF
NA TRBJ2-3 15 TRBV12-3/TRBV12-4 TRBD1 CASSSQGEWTDTQYF
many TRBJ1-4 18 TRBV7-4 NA CASSLETTIRRVTEKLFF
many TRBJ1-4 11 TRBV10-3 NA CAISPGEKLFF
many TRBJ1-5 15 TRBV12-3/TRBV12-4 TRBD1 CASSPGQGTYQPQHF
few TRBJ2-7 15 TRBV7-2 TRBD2 CASSLWLASGYEQYF
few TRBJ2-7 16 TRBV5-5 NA CASSLEVGYPSNEQYF
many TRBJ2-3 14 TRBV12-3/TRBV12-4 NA CASSQRAGADTQYF
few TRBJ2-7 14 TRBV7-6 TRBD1 CASSPVTGIHEQYF
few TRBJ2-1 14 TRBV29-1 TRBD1 CSVEVMGQGGLQFF
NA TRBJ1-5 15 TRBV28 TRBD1 CASSSGTVGVMPQHF
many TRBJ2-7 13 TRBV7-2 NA CASSGQVTYEQYF
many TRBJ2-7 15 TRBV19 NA CASSSGYGPSYEQYF
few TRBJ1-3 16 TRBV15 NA CATSRGRESSGNTIYF
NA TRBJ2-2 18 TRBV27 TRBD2 CASSKGLAGAANTGELFF
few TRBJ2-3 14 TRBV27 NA CASSIGTGWDTQYF
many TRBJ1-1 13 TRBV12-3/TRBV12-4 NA CASSFSANTEAFF
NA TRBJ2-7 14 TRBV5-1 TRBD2 CASSSTSGAYEQYF
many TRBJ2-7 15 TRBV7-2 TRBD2 CASSSRGSGNYEQYF
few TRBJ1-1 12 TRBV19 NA CASSIDGTEAFF
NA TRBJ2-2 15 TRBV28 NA CASSSQQGRAGELFF
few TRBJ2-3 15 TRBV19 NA CASRLRDTSTDTQYF
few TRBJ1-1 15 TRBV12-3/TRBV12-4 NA CASTADGQKNTEAFF
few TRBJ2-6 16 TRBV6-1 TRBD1 CASLGQRISGANVLTF
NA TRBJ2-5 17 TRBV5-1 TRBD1 CASSTGQGANYQETQYF
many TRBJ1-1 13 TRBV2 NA CASSEGVNTEAFF
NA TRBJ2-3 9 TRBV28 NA CASSPPPYF
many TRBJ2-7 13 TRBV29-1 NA CSAGPTSSYEQYF
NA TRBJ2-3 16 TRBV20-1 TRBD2 CSAPRLAGASGDTQYF